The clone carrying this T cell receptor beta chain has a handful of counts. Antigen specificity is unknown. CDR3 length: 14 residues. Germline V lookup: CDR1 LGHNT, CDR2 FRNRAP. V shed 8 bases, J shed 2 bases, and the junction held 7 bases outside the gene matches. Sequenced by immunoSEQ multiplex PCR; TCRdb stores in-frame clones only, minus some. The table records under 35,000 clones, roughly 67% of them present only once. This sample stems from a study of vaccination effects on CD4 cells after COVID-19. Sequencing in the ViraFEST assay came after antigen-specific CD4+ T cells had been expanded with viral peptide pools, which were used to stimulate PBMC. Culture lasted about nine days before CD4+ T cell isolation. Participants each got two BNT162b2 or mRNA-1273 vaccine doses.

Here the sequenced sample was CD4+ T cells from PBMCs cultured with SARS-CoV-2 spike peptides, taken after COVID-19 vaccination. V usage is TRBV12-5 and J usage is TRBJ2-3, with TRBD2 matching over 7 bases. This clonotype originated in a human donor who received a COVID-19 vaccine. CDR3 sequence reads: CASKTSWNTDTQYF. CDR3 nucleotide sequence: TGTGCTAGTAAGACTAGCTGGAACACAGATACGCAGTATTTT. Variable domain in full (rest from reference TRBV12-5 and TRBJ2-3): DARVTQTPRHKVTEMGQEVTMRCQPILGHNTVFWYRQTMMQGLELLAYFRNRAPLDDSGMPKDRFSAEMPDATLATLKIQPSEPRDSAVYFCASKTSWNTDTQYFGPGTRLTVL.